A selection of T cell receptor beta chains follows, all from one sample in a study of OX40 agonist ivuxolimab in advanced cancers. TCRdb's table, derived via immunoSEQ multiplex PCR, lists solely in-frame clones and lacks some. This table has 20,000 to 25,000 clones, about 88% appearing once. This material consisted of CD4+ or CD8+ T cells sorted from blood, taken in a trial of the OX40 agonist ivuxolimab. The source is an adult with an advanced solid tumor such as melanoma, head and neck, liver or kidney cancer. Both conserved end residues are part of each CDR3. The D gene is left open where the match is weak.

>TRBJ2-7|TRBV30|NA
TGTGCCTGGACCGGGACCGGTTACGAGCAGTACTTC
CAWTGTGYEQYF
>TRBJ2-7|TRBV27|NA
TGTGCCAGCAGTTTAGGCGGGGGCCCCTACGAGCAGTACTTC
CASSLGGGPYEQYF
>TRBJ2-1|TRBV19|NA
TGTGCCAGTAGTCTTAGCTCCTACAATGAGCAGTTCTTC
CASSLSSYNEQFF
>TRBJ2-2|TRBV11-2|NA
TGTGCCAGCAGACCAAACATTCACGGGAGAAACGGGGAGCTGTTTTTT
CASRPNIHGRNGELFF
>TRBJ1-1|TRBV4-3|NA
TGCGCCAGCAGCTCAGCCACTGAAGCTTTCTTT
CASSSATEAFF
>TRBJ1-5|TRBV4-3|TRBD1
TGCGCCAGCAGCCTCTCCCGAGGGGGCTCTCAGCCCCAGCATTTT
CASSLSRGGSQPQHF
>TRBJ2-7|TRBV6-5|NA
TGTGCCAGCAGTTACTCGGCAGGATCCTACGAGCAGTACTTC
CASSYSAGSYEQYF
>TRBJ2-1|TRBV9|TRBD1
TGTGCCAGCAGCGTAGCTGGGGGACAGGGGTCCTACAATGAGCAGTTCTTC
CASSVAGGQGSYNEQFF
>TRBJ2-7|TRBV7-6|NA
TGTGCCAGCAGCCAGGGACGGGCCTACGAGCAGTACTTC
CASSQGRAYEQYF
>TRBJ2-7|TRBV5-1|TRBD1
TGCGCCAGCAGCTTGGGGGACAGAACCTACGAGCAGTACTTC
CASSLGDRTYEQYF
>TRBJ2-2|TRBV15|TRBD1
TGTGCCACCGGGAGGACCGGGACAGGAGGCTACACCGGGGAGCTGTTTTTT
CATGRTGTGGYTGELFF
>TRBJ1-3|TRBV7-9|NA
TGTGCCACTAAATTCAAACAGGGAAACACCATATATTTT
CATKFKQGNTIYF
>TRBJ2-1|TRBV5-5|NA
TGTGCCAGCAACAACCGGGACACAACAAGCGATGAGCAGTTCTTC
CASNNRDTTSDEQFF